This T cell receptor (beta chain) is drawn from a study of prognosis after radiotherapy for stage I lung cancer. Study-level findings and limits: After stereotactic body radiation therapy, unique TCR clone counts dropped from a median of 10,088 to 6,861.

It was by two-round multiplex PCR that TCR beta CDR3 was amplified from genomic DNA. Individual primers that were specific to each TRBV and TRBJ gene served in first-round PCR. A second round of PCR was carried out using universal primers. TCRdb independently ran MiXCR on the multiplex PCR reads; one entry per CDR3 protein. This sample has over 11,000 distinct CDR3 sequences, with 50% to 65% found just once. Relative to its sample, this clonotype is medium-sized. Its antigen is undetermined. CDR3 size: 12 residues. Germline CDR1 reads MNHEY; CDR2 reads SMNVEV (reference sequence). V lost 6 bases and J lost 4, with 7 bases in between.

This rearrangement joins TRBV27 to TRBJ1-5, with D possibly being TRBD1 (5 bases). This clonotype was sampled from a donor of 50 years or more with non-small cell lung cancer. Sequences were derived from PBMCs, sampled before or after stereotactic body radiation therapy (not recorded which). Written as DNA, the CDR3 is TGTGCCAGCAGGGAGGGGAATCAGCCCCAGCATTTT. Its protein product is CASREGNQPQHF.